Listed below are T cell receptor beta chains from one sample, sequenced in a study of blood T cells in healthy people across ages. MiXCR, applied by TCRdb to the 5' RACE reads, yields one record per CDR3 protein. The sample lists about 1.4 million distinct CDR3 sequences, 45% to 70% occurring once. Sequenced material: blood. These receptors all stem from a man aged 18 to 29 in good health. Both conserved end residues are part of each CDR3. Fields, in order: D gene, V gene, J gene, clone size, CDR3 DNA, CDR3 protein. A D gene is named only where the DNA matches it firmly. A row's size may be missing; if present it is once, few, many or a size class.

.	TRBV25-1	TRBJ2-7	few	TGTGCCAGCAGTGAGACAGGTTACTACTACGAGCAGTACTTC	CASSETGYYYEQYF
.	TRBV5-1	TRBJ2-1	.	TGCGCCAGCAGCTTCGACGGGAGCTCCTACGAGCAGTTCTTC	CASSFDGSSYEQFF
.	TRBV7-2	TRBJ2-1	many	TGTGCCAGCAGCCCGCCGACAGTGAGGGATGAGCAGTTCTTC	CASSPPTVRDEQFF
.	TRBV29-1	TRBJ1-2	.	TGCAGCGTTGATCTAAGGGGTGGGGACTATGGCTACACCTTC	CSVDLRGGDYGYTF
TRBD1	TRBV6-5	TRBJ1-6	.	TGTGCCAGCAGTTACGGGACAGGGGAGAGGTCACCCCTCCACTTT	CASSYGTGERSPLHF
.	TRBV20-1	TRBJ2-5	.	TGCAGTGCTAGAAGAACCCAGTACTTC	CSARRTQYF
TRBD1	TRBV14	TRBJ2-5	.	TGTGCCAGCAGCCAAGATCATGACAGGGGACAGACCCAGTACTTC	CASSQDHDRGQTQYF
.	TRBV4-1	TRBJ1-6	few	TGCGCCAGCAGCCTGGGACGGAGGCCTTATTCACCCCTCCACTTT	CASSLGRRPYSPLHF
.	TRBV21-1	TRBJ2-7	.	TGTGCCAGCAGCAAAGCCCCTCGGGACAGGGGGAACTCCTACGAGCAGTACTTC	CASSKAPRDRGNSYEQYF
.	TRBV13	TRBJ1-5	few	TGTGCCAGCAGCTTAGGGGGGGCTACGAACCAGCCCCAGCATTTT	CASSLGGATNQPQHF
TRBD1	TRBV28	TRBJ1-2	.	TGTGCCATTACGACAGGGGCAAACTATGGCTACACCTTC	CAITTGANYGYTF
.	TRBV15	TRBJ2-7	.	TGTGCCACCAGCAGAGATCCAGGGTCAGGCTACGAGCAGTACTTC	CATSRDPGSGYEQYF
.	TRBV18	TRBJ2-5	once	TGTGCCAGCTCACCGACTACACCCACGGGCAATGAGCAGTACTTC	CASSPTTPTGNEQYF
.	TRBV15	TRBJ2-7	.	TGTGCCACCAGCAGAGAGATACATGACGAGCAGTACTTC	CATSREIHDEQYF
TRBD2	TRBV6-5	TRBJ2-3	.	TGTGCCAGCAGTAGGACTAGCGATAAGCAGTATTTT	CASSRTSDKQYF
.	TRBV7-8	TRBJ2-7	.	TGTGCCAGCAGTTCCTTTAGCGGAGCCGGCTACGAGCAGTACTTC	CASSSFSGAGYEQYF
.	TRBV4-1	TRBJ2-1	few	TGCGCCAGCAGCCAAGACTCAGGTACTGGGGACAATGAGCAGTTCTTC	CASSQDSGTGDNEQFF
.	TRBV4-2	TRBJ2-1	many	TGTGCCAGCCGAAGCGGGAATGAGCAGTTCTTC	CASRSGNEQFF
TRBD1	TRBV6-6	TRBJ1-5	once	TGTGCCAGCAGTTATCAAGGGGGCGCCAGCAATCAGCCCCAGCATTTT	CASSYQGGASNQPQHF
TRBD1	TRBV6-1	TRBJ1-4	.	TGTGCCAGCAGTTTCCGGGACAGGATAGAAAAACTGTTTTTT	CASSFRDRIEKLFF
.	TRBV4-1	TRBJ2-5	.	TGCGCCAGCAGCCCCGCCCTACTAGGGTCGCTAAACGCCCAGTACTTC	CASSPALLGSLNAQYF
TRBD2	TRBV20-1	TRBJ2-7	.	TGCAGTGCTAGAGATCGGGAGGGGGGTTTTTTCGACGAGCAGTACTTC	CSARDREGGFFDEQYF
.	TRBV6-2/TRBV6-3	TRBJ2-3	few	TGTGCCAGCAGTTACTCGCGTGGCCCAGATACGCAGTATTTT	CASSYSRGPDTQYF
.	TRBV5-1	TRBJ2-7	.	TGCGCCAGCAGCGACGAAGGGGTCGGTCAAGAGCAGTACTTC	CASSDEGVGQEQYF
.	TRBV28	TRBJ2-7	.	TGTGCCAGCAGGGGAGGACCCGCGGGATACGAGCAGTACTTC	CASRGGPAGYEQYF
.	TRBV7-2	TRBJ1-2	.	TGTGCCAGCAGCTTAAGTCCCGACACGGTGGGAGCTGACTATGGCTACACCTTC	CASSLSPDTVGADYGYTF
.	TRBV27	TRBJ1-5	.	TGTGCCAGCAGTTTACTAGGCTCAATGGTAGGACAGCCCCAGCATTTT	CASSLLGSMVGQPQHF
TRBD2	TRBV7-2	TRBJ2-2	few	TGTGCCAGCAGCTCAAGTAGCGGGGGTACCGGGGAGCTGTTTTTT	CASSSSSGGTGELFF
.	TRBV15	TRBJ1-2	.	TGTGCCACCAGCAGTGGTCTATTCCTGGGGAACTTCAACTATGGCTACACCTTC	CATSSGLFLGNFNYGYTF
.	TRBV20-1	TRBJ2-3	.	TGCAGTGCTAGAGATGGGACCGGAGGCACAGATACGCAGTATTTT	CSARDGTGGTDTQYF
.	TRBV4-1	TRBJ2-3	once	TGCGCCAGCAGCCACCCCTCCCGGATAGCAGATACGCAGTATTTT	CASSHPSRIADTQYF
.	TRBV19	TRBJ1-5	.	TGTGCCAGTAGTAGCTTCTCTCAAAATCAGCCCCAGCATTTT	CASSSFSQNQPQHF
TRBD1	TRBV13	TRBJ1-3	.	TGTGCCAGCAGCTTAGACGGACAGGGGGCTGGAAACACCATATATTTT	CASSLDGQGAGNTIYF
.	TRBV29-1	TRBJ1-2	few	TGCAGCGCGGTCGGCGCGTCTATCTATGGCTACACCTTC	CSAVGASIYGYTF
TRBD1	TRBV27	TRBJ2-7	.	TGTGCCAGCAGTTTTGGGGCAGGGGGCATATTGGAGCAGTACTTC	CASSFGAGGILEQYF
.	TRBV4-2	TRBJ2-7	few	TGTGCCAGCAGCCAAGAAGAAGGGACCTATCTTGCCGAGCAGTACTTC	CASSQEEGTYLAEQYF
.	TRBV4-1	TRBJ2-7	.	TGCGCCAGCAGCCAATTGGGGCTAGTGGATATCTACGAGCAGTACTTC	CASSQLGLVDIYEQYF
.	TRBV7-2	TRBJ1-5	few	TGTGCCAGCAGCCTCCAACAGGGCGGCAATCAGCCCCAGCATTTT	CASSLQQGGNQPQHF
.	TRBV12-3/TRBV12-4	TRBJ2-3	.	TGTGCCAGCAGTTTAGCGGTTGGTGGCACAGATACGCAGTATTTT	CASSLAVGGTDTQYF
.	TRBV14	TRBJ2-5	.	TGTGCCAGCAGCCAAGTGGAGGGAGTCGAGACCCAGTACTTC	CASSQVEGVETQYF
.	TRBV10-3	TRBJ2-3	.	TGTGCCATCAGTGAGCCCAGACTAGAGGGAAGCACAGATACGCAGTATTTT	CAISEPRLEGSTDTQYF
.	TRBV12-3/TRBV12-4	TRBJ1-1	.	TGTGCCAGCAGTCCTCGGACAGTTGAAGCTTTCTTT	CASSPRTVEAFF
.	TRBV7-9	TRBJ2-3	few	TGTGCCAGCAGCTTACCCTCAGGGATTAGCACAGATACGCAGTATTTT	CASSLPSGISTDTQYF
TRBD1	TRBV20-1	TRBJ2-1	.	TGCAGTGCTGGGAAGGGACAGTCACTACTAAATGAGCAGTTCTTC	CSAGKGQSLLNEQFF
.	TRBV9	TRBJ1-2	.	TGTGCCAGCAGCGCCACAGACTCCTATGGCTACACCTTC	CASSATDSYGYTF
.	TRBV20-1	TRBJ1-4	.	TGCAGTGCTAGCGGGGGAACTAATGAAAAACTGTTTTTT	CSASGGTNEKLFF
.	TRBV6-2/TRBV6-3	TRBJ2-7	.	TGTGCCAGCAGTTATCTCGGGGGCCGCTCCTACAATGAGCAGTACTTC	CASSYLGGRSYNEQYF